This T cell receptor (beta chain) came from a study of graft-versus-host responses after intestinal transplantation. Study details: Recipients across the board were started on anti-thymocyte globulin induction, then kept on tacrolimus and steroids for roughly 3 years.

Overall study findings and caveats: Recipient-marrow GvH clones were detected, some having first appeared in ileum or blood.

V lost 7 bases, J lost 7 bases, and 8 bases lay in between. The V gene's germline CDR1 is MNHNY and CDR2 SVGAGI (reference sequence). The CDR3 is 11 amino acids. Comments on this clone: Its target is unknown.

Only in-frame clones appear in the TCRdb table, and some are missing; sequencing was by immunoSEQ multiplex PCR. The table has 85,000 to 100,000 clones, roughly 90% seen once; the top ten hold less than 0.08%. The source was unstimulated CD8+ T cells sorted from spleen or lymph node cells, collected before transplant. The genes are TRBV6-6 and TRBJ2-1; D ambiguous. This clonotype was obtained from a human donor who was the organ donor for an intestinal transplant. CDR3 protein: CASMELNEQFF. CDR3 nucleotides: TGTGCCAGCATGGAACTAAATGAGCAGTTCTTC.